The rows below give T cell receptor beta chains drawn from one sample of a study of cytomegalovirus exposure and HLA in healthy donors. Repertoires were generated with immunoSEQ multiplex PCR, while TCRdb's copy carries only in-frame clones and drops some. Among 100,000 to 150,000 clones listed, around four fifths were seen once. Material: PBMCs. The receptors shown here come from a female donor in good health and CMV-seronegative. Both conserved end residues are part of each CDR3. D genes are given only for firm matches. A row's size may be missing; if present it is once, few, many or a size class.

d_gene	abundance	v_gene	j_gene	CDR3aa	CDR3nt
-	-	TRBV5-1	TRBJ2-2	CASSFRNTGELFF	TGCGCCAGCAGCTTTCGGAACACCGGGGAGCTGTTTTTT
-	-	TRBV19	TRBJ1-1	CASSIGGAPTEAFF	TGTGCCAGTAGTATCGGTGGGGCCCCCACTGAAGCTTTCTTT
TRBD1	-	TRBV28	TRBJ1-2	CASSYRDRVKSYTF	TGTGCCAGCAGTTACCGGGACAGGGTGAAAAGCTACACCTTC
-	-	TRBV28	TRBJ2-3	CASSRPQGDTQYF	TGTGCCAGCAGTAGACCCCAGGGAGATACGCAGTATTTT
-	-	TRBV7-2	TRBJ2-7	CASSPMARGTHEQYF	TGTGCCAGCAGCCCCATGGCACGGGGAACCCACGAGCAGTACTTC
-	once	TRBV28	TRBJ1-1	CASSLSGAEAFF	TGTGCCAGCAGTTTATCCGGTGCTGAAGCTTTCTTT
-	once	TRBV27	TRBJ1-1	CASSPLRQSTEAFF	TGTGCCAGCAGTCCCCTGAGACAGAGCACTGAAGCTTTCTTT
TRBD1	-	TRBV4-3	TRBJ1-2	CASSQDSTRTGDGHTF	TGCGCCAGCAGCCAAGACTCTACCCGGACAGGGGACGGCCACACCTTC
-	-	TRBV28	TRBJ2-2	CASIMGGNTGELFF	TGTGCCAGCATCATGGGGGGAAACACCGGGGAGCTGTTTTTT
-	few	TRBV25-1	TRBJ1-3	CASSEGQASATIYF	TGTGCCAGCAGTGAAGGGCAGGCCTCAGCCACCATATATTTT
-	-	TRBV6-5	TRBJ1-5	CASRSRDTSNQPQHF	TGTGCCAGCAGATCCCGGGACACGAGCAATCAGCCCCAGCATTTT
-	-	TRBV11-2	TRBJ2-1	CASSPRDGSGLYNEQFF	TGTGCCAGCAGCCCGAGAGACGGGAGCGGGCTATACAATGAGCAGTTCTTC
-	-	TRBV2	TRBJ2-3	CASSAQRYSTDTQYF	TGTGCCAGCAGTGCTCAGCGGTATAGCACAGATACGCAGTATTTT
-	few	TRBV9	TRBJ1-1	CASSVVGTDTEAFF	TGTGCCAGCAGCGTAGTAGGTACAGACACTGAAGCTTTCTTT
-	-	TRBV21-1	TRBJ2-5	CASTQHGTGGPSETQYF	TGTGCCAGCACCCAGCATGGAACGGGAGGGCCGAGTGAGACCCAGTACTTC
TRBD1	-	TRBV11-2	TRBJ2-3	CASSPWTRGTGQGYF	TGTGCCAGCAGCCCGTGGACAAGAGGGACAGGGCAGGGGTATTTT
-	-	TRBV7-2	TRBJ2-1	CASSLLGGSYNEQFF	TGTGCCAGCAGCCTACTCGGGGGCTCCTACAATGAGCAGTTCTTC
-	many	TRBV7-8	TRBJ1-5	CASSPRELYSNQPQHF	TGTGCCAGCAGCCCCCGGGAGCTTTATAGCAATCAGCCCCAGCATTTT
-	-	TRBV28	TRBJ1-1	CASSLWGRQVGTEAFF	TGTGCCAGCAGTTTATGGGGTCGACAGGTAGGAACTGAAGCTTTCTTT
-	-	TRBV28	TRBJ1-2	CASSLRYYGYTF	TGTGCCAGCAGTTTGCGTTACTATGGCTACACCTTC
-	-	TRBV2	TRBJ1-5	CASSEQEDRPQHF	TGTGCCAGCAGTGAACAGGAAGATCGGCCCCAGCATTTT
-	-	TRBV13	TRBJ2-7	CASSPGGGLFYEQYF	TGTGCCAGCAGCCCCGGTGGGGGACTTTTCTACGAGCAGTACTTC
-	-	TRBV10-3	TRBJ2-1	CAIRVGSSYNEQFF	TGTGCCATCAGAGTGGGGAGCTCCTACAATGAGCAGTTCTTC
-	-	TRBV7-3	TRBJ2-2	CASSLTPVRTGELFF	TGTGCCAGCAGCTTAACGCCGGTACGCACCGGGGAGCTGTTTTTT
-	-	TRBV6-4	TRBJ2-6	CASSDVEGANVLTF	TGTGCCAGCAGTGACGTGGAGGGGGCCAACGTCCTGACTTTC
TRBD2	-	TRBV7-7	TRBJ2-5	CASSLIGGGQETQYF	TGTGCCAGCAGCTTAATCGGGGGAGGGCAAGAGACCCAGTACTTC
-	once	TRBV7-2	TRBJ1-4	CASSPTGAANEKLFF	TGTGCCAGCAGCCCGACAGGTGCGGCTAATGAAAAACTGTTTTTT
TRBD2	-	TRBV10-1	TRBJ2-2	CASGGPCGRAPVGELFF	TGCGCCAGCGGGGGTCCTTGCGGGAGGGCCCCCGTCGGGGAGCTGTTTTTT
TRBD1	-	TRBV10-3	TRBJ2-1	CAISEPDRVSYNEQFF	TGTGCCATCAGTGAGCCGGACAGGGTCTCCTACAATGAGCAGTTCTTC
TRBD2	-	TRBV7-2	TRBJ2-7	CASSKAGLAGGGQYF	TGTGCCAGCAGCAAAGCAGGTCTAGCGGGAGGCGGGCAGTACTTC
-	few	TRBV5-3	TRBJ1-4	CARSLSCWGPTNEKLFF	TGTGCCAGAAGCTTGTCTTGTTGGGGGCCAACTAATGAAAAACTGTTTTTT
-	-	TRBV27	TRBJ2-2	CASSRDLRGYGELFF	TGTGCCAGCAGTCGGGACTTGAGGGGTTACGGGGAGCTGTTTTTT
TRBD2	-	TRBV9	TRBJ2-1	CASSESGGAYNEQFF	TGTGCCAGCAGCGAGAGCGGGGGGGCCTACAATGAGCAGTTCTTC
-	-	TRBV19	TRBJ2-5	CASSRGWVQETQYF	TGTGCCAGTAGTCGGGGGTGGGTCCAAGAGACCCAGTACTTC
-	-	TRBV4-2	TRBJ2-3	CASSLGQGKADTQYF	TGTGCCAGCAGCCTTGGGCAGGGGAAGGCAGATACGCAGTATTTT
-	-	TRBV7-7	TRBJ2-7	CASSSGLDSSYEQYF	TGTGCCAGCAGCTCAGGATTGGACAGTTCCTACGAGCAGTACTTC
TRBD1	few	TRBV6-5	TRBJ1-2	CASSYSGQGHGYTF	TGTGCCAGCAGTTACTCCGGACAGGGACATGGCTACACCTTC
TRBD2	-	TRBV4-2	TRBJ2-5	CASSQDREGGETQYF	TGTGCCAGCAGCCAAGACCGGGAGGGCGGGGAGACCCAGTACTTC
-	-	TRBV19	TRBJ2-5	CASGRDRRETQYF	TGTGCCAGTGGGCGGGACCGCCGCGAGACCCAGTACTTC
-	-	TRBV27	TRBJ1-2	CASSFTGLGGYTF	TGTGCCAGCAGTTTCACAGGGTTGGGTGGCTACACCTTC
-	-	TRBV28	TRBJ1-2	CASSFSSGANYGYTF	TGTGCCAGCAGTTTCTCATCGGGGGCTAACTATGGCTACACCTTC
-	-	TRBV19	TRBJ2-3	CASSILRDTATSTDTQYF	TGTGCCAGTAGTATCCTCCGGGACACCGCCACTAGCACAGATACGCAGTATTTT
-	-	TRBV11-2	TRBJ2-1	CASTEMRSADNEQFF	TGTGCCAGCACCGAGATGAGGAGCGCTGACAATGAGCAGTTCTTC
-	-	TRBV4-1	TRBJ2-7	CASSQVWPGDYEQYF	TGCGCCAGCAGCCAAGTCTGGCCAGGGGACTACGAGCAGTACTTC
-	-	TRBV5-1	TRBJ2-2	CASSLDTANTGELFF	TGCGCCAGCAGCTTGGATACTGCGAACACCGGGGAGCTGTTTTTT
TRBD1	-	TRBV6-6	TRBJ2-7	CASRLGQGDEQYF	TGTGCCAGCAGACTCGGACAGGGGGACGAGCAGTACTTC
-	-	TRBV28	TRBJ1-1	CASSPHREAFF	TGTGCCAGCAGCCCTCATCGGGAAGCTTTCTTT